A selection of T cell receptor beta chains follows, all from one sample in a study of cytomegalovirus exposure and HLA in healthy donors. TCRdb keeps only in-frame clones here, not all; method: immunoSEQ multiplex PCR. In total, the table holds 200,000 to 250,000 clones. The material sequenced was PBMCs. The receptors were sampled from a girl between 2 and 10 years old in good health and CMV-seropositive. Each CDR3 is given with its conserved first and last residue. The D gene is left open where the match is weak.

cdr3_aa | cdr3_nt | v_call | d_call | j_call
CASTPQGSSYEQYF | TGTGCCAGCACCCCACAGGGGAGCTCCTACGAGCAGTACTTC | TRBV27 | TRBD1 | TRBJ2-7
CASSARLDSDTQYF | TGTGCCAGCAGCGCAAGACTAGATTCAGATACGCAGTATTTT | TRBV7-3 | . | TRBJ2-3
CASSSVGRYNEQFF | TGTGCCAGCAGCTCCGTGGGGCGGTACAATGAGCAGTTCTTC | TRBV4-2 | . | TRBJ2-1
CASSLAGNNEQFF | TGTGCCAGCAGCTTAGCGGGAAACAATGAGCAGTTCTTC | TRBV7-3 | . | TRBJ2-1
CASSYSGSSYNEQFF | TGTGCCAGCAGTTACTCCGGGAGCTCCTACAATGAGCAGTTCTTC | TRBV6-5 | . | TRBJ2-1
CASSWTRDRGHQPQHF | TGTGCCAGCAGTTGGACCCGGGACAGGGGCCATCAGCCCCAGCATTTT | TRBV6-5 | TRBD1 | TRBJ1-5
CASSQETGLIRRYEQYF | TGTGCCAGCAGCCAAGAAACCGGACTGATTAGGAGGTACGAGCAGTACTTC | TRBV14 | . | TRBJ2-7
CATSRVRVEPQHF | TGTGCCACCAGCAGAGTCAGGGTTGAGCCCCAGCATTTT | TRBV15 | . | TRBJ1-5
CASKYSGGSTDTQYF | TGCGCCAGCAAATATAGCGGGGGGAGCACAGATACGCAGTATTTT | TRBV5-1 | TRBD2 | TRBJ2-3
CAAGRVAGITDTQYF | TGTGCCGCAGGCCGAGTAGCGGGAATTACAGATACGCAGTATTTT | TRBV6-5 | TRBD2 | TRBJ2-3
CASRIGQGVHEQYF | TGTGCCAGCAGGATTGGACAGGGGGTCCACGAGCAGTACTTC | TRBV28 | TRBD1 | TRBJ2-7
CASSVSRSDYEQYF | TGTGCCAGCAGTGTCTCTCGTTCAGACTACGAGCAGTACTTC | TRBV28 | . | TRBJ2-7
CASSEASVPYEQYF | TGTGCCAGCAGTGAGGCTAGCGTGCCCTACGAGCAGTACTTC | TRBV2 | . | TRBJ2-7
CASSPPTGLNEQFF | TGTGCCAGCAGCCCACCGACAGGGCTCAATGAGCAGTTCTTC | TRBV7-9 | TRBD1 | TRBJ2-1
CASSWSALYNEQFF | TGTGCCAGCAGTTGGTCCGCACTATACAATGAGCAGTTCTTC | TRBV28 | . | TRBJ2-1
CASTTGLAGLNEQFF | TGTGCCAGCACCACTGGACTAGCGGGTCTGAATGAGCAGTTCTTC | TRBV6-5 | TRBD2 | TRBJ2-1
CAIQGAGGPSRYEQYF | TGTGCCATTCAGGGAGCGGGAGGGCCGTCTCGGTACGAGCAGTACTTC | TRBV10-3 | TRBD2 | TRBJ2-7
CASIETDYNEQFF | TGTGCCAGCATCGAGACAGATTACAATGAGCAGTTCTTC | TRBV28 | . | TRBJ2-1
CASTAGAGITEAFF | TGTGCCAGTACAGCGGGGGCGGGGATCACTGAAGCTTTCTTT | TRBV19 | . | TRBJ1-1
CASSAFREGHEQFF | TGTGCCAGCAGTGCCTTCCGGGAGGGCCATGAGCAGTTCTTC | TRBV27 | TRBD2 | TRBJ2-1